Detailed here is one TCR beta chain. The table came from immunoSEQ multiplex PCR; TCRdb's copy has only in-frame clones and leaves some out. The table shows under 15,000 clones, with about 65% occurring only once. The data were taken from a study of T cells after somatic rescue of genetic block. CDR1 and CDR2 (germline): MDHEN, SYDVKM. V was clipped by 10 bases and J by 2 bases, with 12 bases between them. This CDR3 has 13 amino acids. The V call is TRBV28, the J call TRBJ1-5, with D hard to call. This TCR came from a boy between 10 and 17 years old. The specimen was peripheral blood mononuclear cells (PBMCs). The CDR3 nucleotides are TGTGCCACCCAGCTCCTGGGCAATCAGCCCCAGCATTTT. Encoded protein: CATQLLGNQPQHF. Combining the CDR3 with reference TRBV28 and TRBJ1-5 gives the whole variable domain DVKVTQSSRYLVKRTGEKVFLECVQDMDHENMFWYRQDPGLGLRLIYFSYDVKMKEKGDIPEGYSVSREKKERFSLILESASTNQTSMYLCATQLLGNQPQHFGDGTRLSIL.